This T cell receptor (beta chain) was identified in a study of OX40 agonist ivuxolimab in advanced cancers. Study context: From 23 to 79 years was the age range, with a mean of approximately 58 years, and over 80% were male. Eligibility admitted prior anti-PD-1, anti-PD-L1 or anti-CTLA-4 therapy; about 40% had some.

The trim removed 6 bases at V and 6 bases at J, leaving 9 bases unmatched. Germline V lookup: CDR1 LNHDA, CDR2 SQIVND (reference sequence). There are 14 residues in the CDR3. Sequenced by immunoSEQ multiplex PCR; TCRdb stores in-frame clones only, minus some. The sample contains tens of thousands of clones, around nine tenths of which appear only once. The sequence was obtained from an adult with an advanced solid tumor such as melanoma, head and neck, liver or kidney cancer. The gene calls are TRBV19 and TRBJ1-2, with 8 bases fitting TRBD1. The material sequenced was CD4+ or CD8+ T cells sorted from blood, taken in a trial of the OX40 agonist ivuxolimab. Here the CDR3 reads CASSPRTGNHGYTF. As DNA, the CDR3 is TGTGCCAGTAGCCCAAGGACAGGGAACCATGGCTACACCTTC.